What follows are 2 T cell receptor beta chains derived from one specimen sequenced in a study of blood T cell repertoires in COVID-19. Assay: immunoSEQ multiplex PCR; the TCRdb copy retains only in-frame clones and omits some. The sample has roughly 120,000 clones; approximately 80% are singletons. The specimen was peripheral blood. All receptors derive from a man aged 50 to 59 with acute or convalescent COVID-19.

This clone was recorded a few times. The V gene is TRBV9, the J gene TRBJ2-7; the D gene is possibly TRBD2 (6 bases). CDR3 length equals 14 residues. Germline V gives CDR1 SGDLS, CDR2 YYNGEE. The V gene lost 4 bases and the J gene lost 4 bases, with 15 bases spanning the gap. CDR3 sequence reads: CASSPGGSNYEQYF. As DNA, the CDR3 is TGTGCCAGCAGCCCCGGGGGTTCGAATTACGAGCAGTACTTC.

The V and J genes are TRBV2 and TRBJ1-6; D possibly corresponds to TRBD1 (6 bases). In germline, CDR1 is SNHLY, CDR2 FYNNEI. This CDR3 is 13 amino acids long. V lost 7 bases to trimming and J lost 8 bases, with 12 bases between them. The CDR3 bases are TGTGCCAGCACCCAACAGGGAGATTCACCCCTCCACTTT. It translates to CASTQQGDSPLHF.